The T cell receptor (beta chain) under discussion was sequenced for a study of neurological immune-mediated disorders. With 1 base clipped from V and 9 bases from J, the junction kept 9 bases outside the gene matches. The CDR3 length is 16 residues. Germline CDR1 SGHTA, CDR2 FQGNSA. There are many counts of this clonotype. MiXCR was run by TCRdb on the 5' RACE reads, yielding one entry per CDR3 protein. The sample has more than 75,000 distinct CDR3 sequences; about a tenth are singletons. This TCR was recovered from a man in his forties in good health. The specimen sequenced was PBMCs. This rearrangement joins TRBV7-2 to TRBJ2-3; 11 bases align to TRBD2. The DNA for the CDR3 is TGTGCCAGCAGCTTAGTAGCGGGGGGGCTCTCAGCCACGCAGTATTTT. As protein: CASSLVAGGLSATQYF.